This TCR beta chain was found in a study of shared clonotypes between healthy human individuals. Study-level information: With ages of 18 to 49, the donors were a couple of women and a few men.

CDR3 length: 13 residues. V lost 0 bases and J lost 5; bases outside the gene matches: 1. CDR1 is SGHRS, CDR2 YFSETQ, per germline. Study-level findings and limits: When compared with the clonotypes that were shared by all four sorted-subset donors, the non-shared clonotypes turned out to have lower generation probabilities.

Remarks on this clone: Its specificity is not known. The same CDR3 is also encoded by other DNA sequences in this sample.

For every subset, genomic DNA was evenly distributed across several immunoSEQ plates. Assay: immunoSEQ multiplex PCR; the TCRdb copy retains only in-frame clones and omits some. Of 2 million to 3 million clones detected, around nine tenths appear once; the ten largest clones hold 0.13% to 0.15%. The sequence derives from a young man in good health. This chain uses TRBV5-1 with TRBJ2-5; 7 bases map to TRBD1. What was sequenced was naive CD4+ T cells sorted from blood. Documented subset: CD45RA+ positively selected. CDR3 residues: CASSLEGAETQYF. The CDR3 DNA reads TGCGCCAGCAGCTTGGAGGGGGCCGAGACCCAGTACTTC.